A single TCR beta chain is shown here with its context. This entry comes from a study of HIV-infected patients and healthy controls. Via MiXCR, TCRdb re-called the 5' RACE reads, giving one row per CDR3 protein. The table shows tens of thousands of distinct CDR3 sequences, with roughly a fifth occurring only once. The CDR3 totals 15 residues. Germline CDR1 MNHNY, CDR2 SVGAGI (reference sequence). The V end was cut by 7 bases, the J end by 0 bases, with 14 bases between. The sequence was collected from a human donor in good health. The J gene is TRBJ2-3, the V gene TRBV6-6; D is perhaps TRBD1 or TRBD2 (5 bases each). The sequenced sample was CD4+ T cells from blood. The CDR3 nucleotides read TGTGCCAGCACTCGCGAGGGGACCAGCACAGATACGCAGTATTTT. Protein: CASTREGTSTDTQYF.